The rows below give T cell receptor beta chains drawn from one sample of a study of T cell changes during pregnancy in multiple sclerosis. Here immunoSEQ multiplex PCR was the method, and the copy in TCRdb shows in-frame clones only, minus some. The data contain 20,000 to 25,000 clones, about 91% of them singletons. Sequenced material: CD4+ T cells from peripheral blood mononuclear cells, taken in the third trimester of pregnancy. All receptors come from a female donor with multiple sclerosis, enrolled in a pregnancy study. CDR3s include the opening cysteine and the closing phenylalanine or tryptophan. Clone sizes are given selectively: once, few, many, or a class where the clone is expanded.

J: TRBJ1-5
size: NA
V: TRBV18
CDR3: CASSPAGELLHF

J: TRBJ2-3
size: NA
V: TRBV12-5
CDR3: CASGSTRDGTSGTDTQYF

J: TRBJ2-7
size: NA
V: TRBV18
CDR3: CASSRSGQLSGEQYF

J: TRBJ2-2
size: NA
V: TRBV5-1
CDR3: CASSLDPNTGELFF

J: TRBJ1-1
size: NA
V: TRBV4-3
CDR3: CASSQQVGTEAFF

J: TRBJ2-1
size: NA
V: TRBV10-3
CDR3: CAITPTGAYNEQFF

J: TRBJ2-7
size: once
V: TRBV5-4
CDR3: CASSYGLPPGEQYF

J: TRBJ1-4
size: NA
V: TRBV6-1
CDR3: CASSEVSGTGREKLFF

J: TRBJ1-4
size: NA
V: TRBV5-5
CDR3: CASSLAVSVGEKLFF

J: TRBJ1-2
size: NA
V: TRBV4-3
CDR3: CASSQGGTIGSWDGYTF

J: TRBJ1-1
size: few
V: TRBV2
CDR3: CASNRAGNTEAFF

J: TRBJ2-1
size: NA
V: TRBV9
CDR3: CASSASSGGPYNEQFF

J: TRBJ1-1
size: NA
V: TRBV27
CDR3: CASSFNRVIGEEAFF

J: TRBJ2-2
size: NA
V: TRBV9
CDR3: CASSQAGELFF

J: TRBJ1-6
size: NA
V: TRBV28
CDR3: CASSLGAGAVNSPLHF

J: TRBJ2-1
size: NA
V: TRBV2
CDR3: CASIPQVANEQFF

J: TRBJ2-5
size: NA
V: TRBV2
CDR3: CASSELASGRQETQYF

J: TRBJ2-4
size: NA
V: TRBV5-4
CDR3: CASSLAGEGNIQYF

J: TRBJ2-3
size: NA
V: TRBV4-1
CDR3: CASSRGIAGGTDTQYF

J: TRBJ1-2
size: NA
V: TRBV4-2
CDR3: CASSQEKETRYGYTF

J: TRBJ1-1
size: few
V: TRBV30
CDR3: CAADRGNTEAFF

J: TRBJ1-2
size: NA
V: TRBV2
CDR3: CASSNSLYGYTF

J: TRBJ1-1
size: NA
V: TRBV5-6
CDR3: CASSLGFDTEAFF

J: TRBJ1-3
size: NA
V: TRBV7-2
CDR3: CASSPDRGRNTIYF

J: TRBJ1-3
size: NA
V: TRBV5-1
CDR3: CASSLTGGFRNTIYF

J: TRBJ2-7
size: once
V: TRBV30
CDR3: CAWKGVGTYEQYF

J: TRBJ1-6
size: NA
V: TRBV6-5
CDR3: CASTPWDKRSPLHF

J: TRBJ2-1
size: NA
V: TRBV7-9
CDR3: CASSLALEAGGGNEQFF

J: TRBJ2-1
size: NA
V: TRBV5-1
CDR3: CASRLTGGQNEQFF